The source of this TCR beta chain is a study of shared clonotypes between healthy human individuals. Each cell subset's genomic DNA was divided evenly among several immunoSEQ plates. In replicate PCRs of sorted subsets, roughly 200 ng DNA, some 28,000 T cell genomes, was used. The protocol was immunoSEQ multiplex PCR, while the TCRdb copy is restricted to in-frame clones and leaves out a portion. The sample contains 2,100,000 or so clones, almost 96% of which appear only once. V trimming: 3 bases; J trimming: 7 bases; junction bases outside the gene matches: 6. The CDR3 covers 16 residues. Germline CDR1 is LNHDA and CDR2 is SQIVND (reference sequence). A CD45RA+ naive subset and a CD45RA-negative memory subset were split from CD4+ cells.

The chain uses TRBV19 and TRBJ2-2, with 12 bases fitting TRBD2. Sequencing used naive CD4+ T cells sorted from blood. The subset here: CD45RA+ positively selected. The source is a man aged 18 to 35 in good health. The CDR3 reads CASSIPSGRGVGELFF. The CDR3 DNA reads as TGTGCCAGTAGTATCCCTAGCGGGAGGGGTGTCGGGGAGCTGTTTTTT. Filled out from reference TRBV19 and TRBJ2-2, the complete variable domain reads DGGITQSPKYLFRKEGQNVTLSCEQNLNHDAMYWYRQDPGQGLRLIYYSQIVNDFQKGDIAEGYSVSREKKESFPLTVTSAQKNPTAFYLCASSIPSGRGVGELFFGEGSRLTVL.